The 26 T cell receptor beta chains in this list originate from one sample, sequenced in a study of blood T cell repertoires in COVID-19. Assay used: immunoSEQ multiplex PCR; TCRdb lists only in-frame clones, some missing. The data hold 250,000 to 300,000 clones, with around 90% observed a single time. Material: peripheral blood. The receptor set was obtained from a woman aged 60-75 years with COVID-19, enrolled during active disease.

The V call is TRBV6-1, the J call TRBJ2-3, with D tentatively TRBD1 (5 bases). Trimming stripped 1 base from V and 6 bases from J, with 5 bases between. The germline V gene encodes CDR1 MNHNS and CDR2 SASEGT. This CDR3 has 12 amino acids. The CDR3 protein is CASSEEGDTQYF. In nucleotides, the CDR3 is TGTGCCAGCAGTGAAGAGGGGGATACGCAGTATTTT.

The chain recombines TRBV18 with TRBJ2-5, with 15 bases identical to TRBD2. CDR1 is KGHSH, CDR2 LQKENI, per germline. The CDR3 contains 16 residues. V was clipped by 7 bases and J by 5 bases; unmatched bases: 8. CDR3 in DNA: TGTGCCAGCTACCCGGGACTAGCGGGGGGAACGGAGACCCAGTACTTC. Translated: CASYPGLAGGTETQYF.

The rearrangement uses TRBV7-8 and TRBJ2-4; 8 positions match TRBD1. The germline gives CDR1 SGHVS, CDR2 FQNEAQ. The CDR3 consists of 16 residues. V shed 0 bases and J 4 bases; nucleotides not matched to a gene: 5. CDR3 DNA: TGTGCCAGCAGCTTAGCGCGGCAGGGGGCAAAAAACATTCAGTACTTC. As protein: CASSLARQGAKNIQYF.

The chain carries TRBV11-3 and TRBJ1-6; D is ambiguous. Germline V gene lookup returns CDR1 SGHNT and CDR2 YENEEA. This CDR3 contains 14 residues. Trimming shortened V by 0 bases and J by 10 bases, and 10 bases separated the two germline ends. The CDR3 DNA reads TGTGCCAGCAGCTTAGATTACCCGAGATCACCCCTCCACTTT. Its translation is CASSLDYPRSPLHF. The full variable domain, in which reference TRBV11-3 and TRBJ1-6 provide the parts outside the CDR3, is EAGVVQSPRYKIIEKKQPVAFWCNPISGHNTLYWYLQNLGQGPELLIRYENEEAVDDSQLPKDRFSAERLKGVDSTLKIQPAELGDSAVYLCASSLDYPRSPLHFGNGTRLTVT.

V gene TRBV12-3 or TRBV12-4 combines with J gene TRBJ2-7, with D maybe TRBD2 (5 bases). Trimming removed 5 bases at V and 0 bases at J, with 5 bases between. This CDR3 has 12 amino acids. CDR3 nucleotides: TGTGCCAGCAGTGAGGGCTCCTACGAGCAGTACTTC. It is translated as CASSEGSYEQYF.

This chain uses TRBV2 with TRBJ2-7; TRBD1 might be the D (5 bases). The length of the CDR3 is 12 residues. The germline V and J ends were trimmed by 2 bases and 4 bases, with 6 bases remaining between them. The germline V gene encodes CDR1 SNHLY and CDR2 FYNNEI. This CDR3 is CASSERGYEQYF. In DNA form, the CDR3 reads TGTGCCAGCAGTGAAAGGGGTTACGAGCAGTACTTC.

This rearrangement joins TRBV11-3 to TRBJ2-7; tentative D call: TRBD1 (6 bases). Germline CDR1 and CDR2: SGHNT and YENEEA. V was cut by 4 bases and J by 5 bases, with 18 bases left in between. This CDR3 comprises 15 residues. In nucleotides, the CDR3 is TGTGCCAGCAGCTCGGCGGGCGATACAGGGAACGAGCAGTACTTC. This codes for CASSSAGDTGNEQYF.

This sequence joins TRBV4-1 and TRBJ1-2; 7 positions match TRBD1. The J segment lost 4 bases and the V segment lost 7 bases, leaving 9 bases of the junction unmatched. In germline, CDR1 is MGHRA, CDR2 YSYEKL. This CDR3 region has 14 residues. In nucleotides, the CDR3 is TGCGCCAGCACCCCCCAGACAGGGTTCTATGGCTACACCTTC. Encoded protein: CASTPQTGFYGYTF.

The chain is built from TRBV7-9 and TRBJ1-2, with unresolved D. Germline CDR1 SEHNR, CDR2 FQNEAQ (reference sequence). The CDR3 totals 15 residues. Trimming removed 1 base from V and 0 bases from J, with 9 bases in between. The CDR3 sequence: CASSLGFAANYGYTF. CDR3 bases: TGTGCCAGCAGCTTAGGGTTCGCAGCTAACTATGGCTACACCTTC.

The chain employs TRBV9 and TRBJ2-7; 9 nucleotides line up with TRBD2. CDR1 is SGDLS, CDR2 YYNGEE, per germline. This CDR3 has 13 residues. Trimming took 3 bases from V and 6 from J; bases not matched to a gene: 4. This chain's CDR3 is CASSAGTSREQYF. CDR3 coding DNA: TGTGCCAGCAGCGCCGGGACTAGCCGCGAGCAGTACTTC.

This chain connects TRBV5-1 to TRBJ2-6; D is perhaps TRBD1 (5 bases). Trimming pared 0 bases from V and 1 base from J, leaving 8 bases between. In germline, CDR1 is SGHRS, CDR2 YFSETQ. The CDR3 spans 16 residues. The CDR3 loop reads CASSLVQGSGANVLTF. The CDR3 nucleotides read TGCGCCAGCAGCTTGGTGCAGGGATCTGGGGCCAACGTCCTGACTTTC. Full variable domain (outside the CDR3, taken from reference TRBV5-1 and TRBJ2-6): KAGVTQTPRYLIKTRGQQVTLSCSPISGHRSVSWYQQTPGQGLQFLFEYFSETQRNKGNFPGRFSGRQFSNSRSEMNVSTLELGDSALYLCASSLVQGSGANVLTFGAGSRLTVL.

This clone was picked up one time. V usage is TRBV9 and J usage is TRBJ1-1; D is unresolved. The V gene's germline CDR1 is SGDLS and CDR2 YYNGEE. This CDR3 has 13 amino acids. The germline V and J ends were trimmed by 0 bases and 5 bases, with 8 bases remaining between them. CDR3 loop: CASSVATGTEAFF. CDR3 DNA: TGTGCCAGCAGCGTAGCGACGGGGACTGAAGCTTTCTTT.

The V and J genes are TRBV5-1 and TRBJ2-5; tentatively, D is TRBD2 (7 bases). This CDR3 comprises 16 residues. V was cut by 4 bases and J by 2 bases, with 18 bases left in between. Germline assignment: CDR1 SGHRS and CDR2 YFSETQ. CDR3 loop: CASSPSGGGLQETQYF. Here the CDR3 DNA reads TGCGCCAGCAGCCCCTCTGGGGGGGGCCTTCAAGAGACCCAGTACTTC.

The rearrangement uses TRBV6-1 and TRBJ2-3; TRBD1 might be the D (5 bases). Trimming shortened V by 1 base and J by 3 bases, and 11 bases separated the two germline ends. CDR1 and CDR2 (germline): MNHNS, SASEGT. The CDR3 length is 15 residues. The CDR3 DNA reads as TGTGCCAGCAGTGAAGACGTGGGGCTGACAGATACGCAGTATTTT. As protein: CASSEDVGLTDTQYF.

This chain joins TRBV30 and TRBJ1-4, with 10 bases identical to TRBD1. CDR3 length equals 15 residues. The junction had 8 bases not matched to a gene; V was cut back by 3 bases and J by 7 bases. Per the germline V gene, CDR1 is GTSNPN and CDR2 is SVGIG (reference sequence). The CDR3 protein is CAWSRGTGEIEKLFF. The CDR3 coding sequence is TGTGCCTGGAGCCGGGGGACAGGGGAGATTGAAAAACTGTTTTTT.

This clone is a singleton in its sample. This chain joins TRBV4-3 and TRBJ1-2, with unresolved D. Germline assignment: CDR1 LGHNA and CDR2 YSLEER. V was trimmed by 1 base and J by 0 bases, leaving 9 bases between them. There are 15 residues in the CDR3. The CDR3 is CASSQGSRANYGYTF. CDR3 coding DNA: TGCGCCAGCAGCCAAGGTTCGCGTGCTAACTATGGCTACACCTTC.

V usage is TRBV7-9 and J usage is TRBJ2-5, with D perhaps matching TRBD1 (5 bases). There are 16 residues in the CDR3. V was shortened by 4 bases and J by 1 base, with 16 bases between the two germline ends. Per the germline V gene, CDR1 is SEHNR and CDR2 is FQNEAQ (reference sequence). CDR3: CASSSQGVGIQETQYF. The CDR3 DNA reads TGTGCCAGCAGCTCCCAAGGGGTGGGGATCCAAGAGACCCAGTACTTC.

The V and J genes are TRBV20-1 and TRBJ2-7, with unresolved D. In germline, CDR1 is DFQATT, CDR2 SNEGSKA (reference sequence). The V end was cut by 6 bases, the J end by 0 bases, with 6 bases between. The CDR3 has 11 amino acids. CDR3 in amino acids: CSATRSYEQYF. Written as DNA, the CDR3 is TGCAGTGCGACTCGCTCCTACGAGCAGTACTTC.

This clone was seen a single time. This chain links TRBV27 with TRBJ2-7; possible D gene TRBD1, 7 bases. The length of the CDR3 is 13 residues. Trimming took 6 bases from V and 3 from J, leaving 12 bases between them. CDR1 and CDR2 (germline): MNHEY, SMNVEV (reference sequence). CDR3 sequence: CASSRGTDYEQYF. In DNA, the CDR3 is TGTGCCAGCAGCCGCGGGACAGACTACGAGCAGTACTTC.

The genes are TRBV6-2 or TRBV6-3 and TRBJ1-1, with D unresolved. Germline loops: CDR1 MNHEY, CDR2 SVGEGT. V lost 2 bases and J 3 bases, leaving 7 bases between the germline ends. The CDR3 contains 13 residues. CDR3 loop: CASSYIIYTEAFF. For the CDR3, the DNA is TGTGCCAGCAGTTACATTATATACACTGAAGCTTTCTTT.

This CDR3 is CASSQGTDNNSPLHF. Here the CDR3 DNA reads TGTGCCAGCAGCCAAGGCACAGATAATAATTCACCCCTCCACTTT. V is TRBV7-2 and J is TRBJ1-6, with no clear D. This CDR3 is built from 15 residues. The V end lost 5 bases, the J end lost 5 bases, and 13 bases lay between the germline ends. The V gene's germline CDR1 is SGHTA and CDR2 FQGNSA.

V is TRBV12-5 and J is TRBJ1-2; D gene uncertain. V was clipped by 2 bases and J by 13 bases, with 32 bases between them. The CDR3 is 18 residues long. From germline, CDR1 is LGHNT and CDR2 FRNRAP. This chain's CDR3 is CASGLPRSVTSGLMRFTF. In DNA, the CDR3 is TGTGCTAGTGGTTTGCCCCGTTCGGTCACCTCCGGGTTGATGAGGTTCACCTTC.

Written as DNA, the CDR3 is TGCGCCAGCAGCTTGGCGGCAGGGGGCCTGGACGAGCAGTACTTC. This gives the protein CASSLAAGGLDEQYF. The gene calls are TRBV5-1 and TRBJ2-7; 8 nucleotides line up with TRBD1. The CDR3 is made up of 15 amino acids. Losses at the gene ends were 0 bases for V and 5 bases for J; bases not matched to a gene: 7. CDR1 and CDR2 from the germline V gene are SGHRS and YFSETQ.

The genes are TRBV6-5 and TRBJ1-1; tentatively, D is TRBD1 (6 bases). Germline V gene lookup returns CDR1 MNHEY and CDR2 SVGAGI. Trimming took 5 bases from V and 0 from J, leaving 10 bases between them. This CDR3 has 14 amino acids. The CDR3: CASSNRVMNTEAFF. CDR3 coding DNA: TGTGCCAGCAGTAACAGGGTTATGAACACTGAAGCTTTCTTT.

The CDR3 reads CASSYRRKRTSGGQETQYF. The CDR3 bases are TGTGCCAGCAGTTACCGAAGAAAGAGGACTAGCGGGGGCCAAGAGACCCAGTACTTC. This chain links TRBV6-2 or TRBV6-3 with TRBJ2-5, with TRBD2 matching over 13 bases. The CDR3 covers 19 residues. V shed 2 bases and J 1 base; nucleotides not matched to a gene: 10. Looked up from germline, CDR1 is MNHEY and CDR2 is SVGEGT.

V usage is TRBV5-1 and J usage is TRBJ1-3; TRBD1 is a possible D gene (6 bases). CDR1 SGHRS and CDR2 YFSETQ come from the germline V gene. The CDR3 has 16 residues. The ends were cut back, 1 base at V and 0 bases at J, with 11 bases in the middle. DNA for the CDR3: TGCGCCAGCAGCTTGTTACAGGGAAGCTCTGGAAACACCATATATTTT. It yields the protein CASSLLQGSSGNTIYF.